This T cell receptor (beta chain) stems from a study of OX40 agonist ivuxolimab in advanced cancers. The germline V gene has CDR1 KGHSH and CDR2 LQKENI. Trimming removed 3 bases at V and 1 base at J, with 9 bases between. This CDR3 has 14 residues. Some clones are missing from TCRdb's copy, which holds only in-frame ones; the method was immunoSEQ multiplex PCR. Altogether 130,000 or so clones are present, 85% to 95% being singletons, with the ten largest covering roughly 1%. Patients were ineligible given autoimmune disease history or systemic immunosuppression. This chain connects TRBV18 to TRBJ1-1; no firm D call. The receptor was isolated from an adult with an advanced solid tumor such as melanoma, head and neck, liver or kidney cancer. This sample comprised CD4+ or CD8+ T cells sorted from blood, obtained in a trial of the OX40 agonist ivuxolimab. The CDR3, as DNA: TGTGCCAGCTCACCCCTTCCCCAGAACACTGAAGCTTTCTTT. This gives the protein CASSPLPQNTEAFF.